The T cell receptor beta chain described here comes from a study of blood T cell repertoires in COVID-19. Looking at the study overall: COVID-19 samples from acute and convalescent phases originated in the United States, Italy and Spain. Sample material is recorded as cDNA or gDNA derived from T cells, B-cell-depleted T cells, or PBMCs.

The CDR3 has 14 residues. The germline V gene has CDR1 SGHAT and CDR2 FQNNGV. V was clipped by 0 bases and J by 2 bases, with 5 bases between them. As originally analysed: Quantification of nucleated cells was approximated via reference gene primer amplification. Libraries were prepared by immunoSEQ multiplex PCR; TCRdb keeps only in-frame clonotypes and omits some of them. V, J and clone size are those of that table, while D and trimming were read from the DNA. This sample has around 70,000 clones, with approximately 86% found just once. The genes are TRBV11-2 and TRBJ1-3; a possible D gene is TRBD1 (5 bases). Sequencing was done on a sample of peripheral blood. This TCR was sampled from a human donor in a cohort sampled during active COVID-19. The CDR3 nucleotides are TGTGCCAGCAGCTTAGACAGGGCTGGAAACACCATATATTTT. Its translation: CASSLDRAGNTIYF.